This TCR beta chain comes out of a study of technical replicates of blood from a handful of donors. Profiling relied on immunoSEQ multiplex PCR, and the TCRdb table lists in-frame clones only, not all of them. The sample lists about 83,000 clones, about 91% seen once, with about 0.27% in the top ten. J gave up 0 bases and V 5 bases, and 6 bases lay outside the gene matches. The length of the CDR3 is 17 residues. The V gene's germline CDR1 is SGHVS and CDR2 FQNEAQ. The source is a human donor in good health. The V gene is TRBV7-8, the J gene TRBJ1-3; 11 bases agree with TRBD1. The sample was T cells isolated from PBMCs. The CDR3 region is CASSPRTGGASGNTIYF. DNA of the CDR3: TGTGCCAGCAGCCCTCGGACAGGGGGCGCCTCTGGAAACACCATATATTTT.